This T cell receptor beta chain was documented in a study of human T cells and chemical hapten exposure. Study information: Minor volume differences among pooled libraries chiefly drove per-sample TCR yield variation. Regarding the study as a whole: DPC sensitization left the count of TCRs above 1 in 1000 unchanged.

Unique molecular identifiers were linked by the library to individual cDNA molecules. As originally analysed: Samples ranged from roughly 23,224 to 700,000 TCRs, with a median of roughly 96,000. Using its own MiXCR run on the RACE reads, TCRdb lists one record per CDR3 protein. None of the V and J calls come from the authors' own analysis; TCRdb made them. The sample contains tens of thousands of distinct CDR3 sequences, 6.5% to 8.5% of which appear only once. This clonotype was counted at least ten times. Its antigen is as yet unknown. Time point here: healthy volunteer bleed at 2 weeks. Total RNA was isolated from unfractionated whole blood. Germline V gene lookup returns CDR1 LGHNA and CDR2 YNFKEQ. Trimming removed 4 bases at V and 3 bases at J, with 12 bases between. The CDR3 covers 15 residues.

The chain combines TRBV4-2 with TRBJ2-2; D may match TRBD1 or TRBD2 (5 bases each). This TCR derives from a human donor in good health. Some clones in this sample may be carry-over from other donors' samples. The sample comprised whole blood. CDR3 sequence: CASSPPGRDTGELFF. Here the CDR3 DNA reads TGTGCCAGCAGCCCTCCGGGACGCGACACCGGGGAGCTGTTTTTT.